This T cell receptor beta chain comes out of a study of T cells in Graves' hyperthyroidism and ophthalmopathy. Broader study findings: Most clonotypes expanded in thyroid above 0.001 were likewise present in blood. Separation of ophthalmopathy from stable hyperthyroidism was achieved by a 13 V-J model.

On this clonotype: Its target is not known.

TCR beta CDR3 sequences were amplified from RNA transcripts. The study used the HTBI primer set for a first-round RT-PCR of the TCR CDR3. TCRdb re-derived calls from the multiplex PCR reads in MiXCR, one entry per CDR3 protein. The data contain a few hundred thousand distinct CDR3 sequences, approximately 23% of them singletons. Pregnant or lactating patients were excluded, as were those with uncontrolled infection or other autoimmune disease. The PBMCs studied were ones that came from 10 ml fresh peripheral blood. The receptor was isolated from a woman aged 65 to 85 with Graves' ophthalmopathy. What was sequenced was blood.

DNA for the CDR3: TGTGCCAGCAGTTTGACAGCCCCGATCTCTGGAAACACCATATATTTT. Translation gives CASSLTAPISGNTIYF. The rearrangement joins TRBV28 to TRBJ1-3; D perhaps matches TRBD1 (5 bases). The germline gives CDR1 MDHEN, CDR2 SYDVKM. The V end was cut by 3 bases, the J end by 0 bases, with 12 bases between. The CDR3 runs 16 residues.